These 5 T cell receptor beta chains came from one sample sequenced in a study of cytomegalovirus exposure and HLA in healthy donors. It was with 60 Vbeta and 13 Jbeta primers that the PCR ran. The data were produced by immunoSEQ multiplex PCR, yet TCRdb's version contains in-frame clones alone and is incomplete. This table holds just under 95,000 clones, 81% found once. Sequencing was done on a sample of PBMCs. Every receptor here comes from a girl aged 2 to 10 in good health and CMV-seropositive.

V is TRBV5-1 and J is TRBJ1-1; 8 bases agree with TRBD1. This CDR3 is 15 amino acids long. V shed 3 bases and J 4 bases; nucleotides not matched to a gene: 8. The V gene's germline CDR1 is SGHRS and CDR2 YFSETQ. This CDR3 is CASSSETGEGTEAFF. CDR3 nucleotides: TGCGCCAGCAGCTCTGAGACAGGGGAAGGCACTGAAGCTTTCTTT.

The chain has TRBV10-3 and TRBJ2-7; 7 nucleotides line up with TRBD1. With V trimmed by 6 bases and J by 6 bases, 5 bases remained unmatched. Germline V gene sequence: CDR1 ENHRY, CDR2 SYGVKD. The CDR3 has 12 residues. The CDR3 sequence is CAISDDRAEQYF. CDR3 nucleotide sequence: TGTGCCATCAGCGACGACAGGGCCGAGCAGTACTTC.

This clone appeared once. The junction and the germline gene differ at one end; a read error may be behind it. CDR3 region: CASSLTGGGSGANVLTF. The CDR3 region has the DNA TGTGCTAGCAGCTTGACAGGGGGAGGTTCTGGGGCCAACGTCCTGACTTTC. The chain joins TRBV7-7 to TRBJ2-6; 9 bases fit TRBD1. The CDR3 runs 17 residues. Germline CDR1 SSHAT, CDR2 FNYEAQ (reference sequence).

V gene TRBV11-2 combines with J gene TRBJ2-1; D is uncertain. The V gene's germline CDR1 is SGHAT and CDR2 FQNNGV. V shed 5 bases and J shed 4 bases, with 9 bases lying between them. This CDR3 is built from 13 residues. The CDR3 coding sequence is TGTGCCAGCAGCCGCGGTCAGTACAATGAGCAGTTCTTC. Residues: CASSRGQYNEQFF.

The gene calls are TRBV5-1 and TRBJ2-5; D unresolved. This CDR3 is built from 15 residues. Germline V gene data show CDR1 as SGHRS and CDR2 as YFSETQ. Trimming took off 3 bases at V and 2 bases at J, with 14 bases between the two ends. The CDR3 DNA is TGCGCCAGCAGCTCCTTCGAAGGCGGTCAAGAGACCCAGTACTTC. It yields the protein CASSSFEGGQETQYF. The full variable domain, with the rest looked up from reference TRBV5-1 and TRBJ2-5, is KAGVTQTPRYLIKTRGQQVTLSCSPISGHRSVSWYQQTPGQGLQFLFEYFSETQRNKGNFPGRFSGRQFSNSRSEMNVSTLELGDSALYLCASSSFEGGQETQYFGPGTRLLVL.